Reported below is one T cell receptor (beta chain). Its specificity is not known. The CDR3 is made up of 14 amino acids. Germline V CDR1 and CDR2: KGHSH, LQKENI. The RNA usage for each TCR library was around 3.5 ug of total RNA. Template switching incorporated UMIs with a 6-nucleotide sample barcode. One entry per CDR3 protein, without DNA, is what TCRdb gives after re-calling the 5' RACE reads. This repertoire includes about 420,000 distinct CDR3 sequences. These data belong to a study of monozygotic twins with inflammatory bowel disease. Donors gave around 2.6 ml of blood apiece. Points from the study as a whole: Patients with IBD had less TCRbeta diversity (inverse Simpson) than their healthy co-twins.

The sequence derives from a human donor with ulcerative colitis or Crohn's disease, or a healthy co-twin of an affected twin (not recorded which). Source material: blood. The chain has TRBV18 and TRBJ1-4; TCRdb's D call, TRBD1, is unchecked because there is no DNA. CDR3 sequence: CASSQGQAREKLFF.